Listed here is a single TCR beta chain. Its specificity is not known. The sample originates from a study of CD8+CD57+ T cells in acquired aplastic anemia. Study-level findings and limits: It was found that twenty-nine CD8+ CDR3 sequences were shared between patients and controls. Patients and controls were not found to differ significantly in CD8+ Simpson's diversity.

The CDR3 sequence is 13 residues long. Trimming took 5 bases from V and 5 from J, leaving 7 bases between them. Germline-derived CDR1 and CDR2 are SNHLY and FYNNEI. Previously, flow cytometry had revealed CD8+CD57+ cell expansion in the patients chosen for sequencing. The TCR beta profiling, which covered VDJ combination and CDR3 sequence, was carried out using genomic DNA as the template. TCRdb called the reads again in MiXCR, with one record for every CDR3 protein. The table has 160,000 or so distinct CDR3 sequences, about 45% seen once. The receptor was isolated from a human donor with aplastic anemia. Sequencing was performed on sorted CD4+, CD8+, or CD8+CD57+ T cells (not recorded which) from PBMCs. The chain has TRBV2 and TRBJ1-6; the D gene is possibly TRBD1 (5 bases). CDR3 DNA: TGTGCCAGCAGTTCGGGGGATAATTCACCCCTCCACTTT. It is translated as CASSSGDNSPLHF.